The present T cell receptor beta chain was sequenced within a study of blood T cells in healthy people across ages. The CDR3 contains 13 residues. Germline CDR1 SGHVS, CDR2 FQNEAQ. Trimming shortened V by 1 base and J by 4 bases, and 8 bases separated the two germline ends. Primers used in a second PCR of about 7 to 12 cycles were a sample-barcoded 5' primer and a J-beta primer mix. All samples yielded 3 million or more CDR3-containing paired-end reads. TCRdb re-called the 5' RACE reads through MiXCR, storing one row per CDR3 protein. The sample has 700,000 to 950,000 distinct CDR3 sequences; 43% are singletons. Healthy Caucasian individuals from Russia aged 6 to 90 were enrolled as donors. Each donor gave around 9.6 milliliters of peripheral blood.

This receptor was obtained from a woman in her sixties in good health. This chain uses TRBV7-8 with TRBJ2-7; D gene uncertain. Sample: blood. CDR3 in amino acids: CASSLETLYEQYF. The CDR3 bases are TGTGCCAGCAGCTTAGAGACATTGTACGAGCAGTACTTC.